This T cell receptor (beta chain) was documented in a study of T cells expressing NK-cell markers. Looking at the study overall: Seven donors tested HCMV-seropositive and one tested seronegative among the eight sequenced.

After re-calling the 5' RACE reads, TCRdb lists one entry per CDR3 protein, DNA absent. This sample's table has hundreds of thousands of distinct CDR3 sequences. This CDR3 is built from 16 residues. Germline-derived CDR1 and CDR2 are SQVTM and ANQGSEA. Sequenced input: blood T cells: a sorted CD56 or NKG2C T cell subset, CD4+ or CD8+ T cells, or bulk PBMC T cells (not recorded which). This TCR derives from a woman aged 18 to 75 in good health. V gene TRBV29-1 combines with J gene TRBJ2-6. CDR3 loop: CSVVETESSGANVLTF. Filled out from reference TRBV29-1 and TRBJ2-6, the complete variable domain reads SAVISQKPSRDICQRGTSLTIQCQVDSQVTMMFWYRQQPGQSLTLIATANQGSEATYESGFVIDKFPISRPNLTFSTLTVSNMSPEDSSIYLCSVVETESSGANVLTFGAGSRLTVL.